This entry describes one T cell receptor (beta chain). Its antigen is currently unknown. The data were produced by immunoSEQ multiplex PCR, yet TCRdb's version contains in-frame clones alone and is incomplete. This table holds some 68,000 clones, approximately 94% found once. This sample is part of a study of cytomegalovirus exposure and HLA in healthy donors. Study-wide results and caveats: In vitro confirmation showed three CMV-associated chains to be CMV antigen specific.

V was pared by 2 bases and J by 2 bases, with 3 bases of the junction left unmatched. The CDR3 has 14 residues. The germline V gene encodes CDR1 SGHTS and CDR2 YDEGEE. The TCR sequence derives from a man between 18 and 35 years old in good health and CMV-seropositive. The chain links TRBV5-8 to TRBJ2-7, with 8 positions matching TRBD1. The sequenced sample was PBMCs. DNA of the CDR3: TGTGCCAGCAGCTTACAGGGGGGAACCTACGAGCAGTACTTC. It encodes CASSLQGGTYEQYF.